What follows are 20 T cell receptor beta chains derived from one specimen sequenced in a study of blood T cell repertoires in COVID-19. Measured with immunoSEQ multiplex PCR; TCRdb has only the in-frame clones, and not every one. There are around 160,000 clones in the sample; 75% to 90% occur only once, and around 15% lies in the top ten. Sequencing used peripheral blood. Every receptor here comes from a man aged 18 to 30 with COVID-19, enrolled during active disease.

The chain couples TRBV2 to TRBJ2-6; unclear D gene. The V gene's germline CDR1 is SNHLY and CDR2 FYNNEI. Trimming pared 1 base from V and 0 bases from J, leaving 10 bases between. This CDR3 spans 17 amino acids. CDR3 DNA: TGTGCCAGCAGTGAAGGGAGACGAGTCTCTGGGGCCAACGTCCTGACTTTC. Amino acids: CASSEGRRVSGANVLTF.

The rearrangement links TRBV7-2 to TRBJ2-7, with TRBD1 matching over 9 bases. Germline trimming cut 5 bases from V and 5 bases from J; bases unmatched to any gene: 10. The CDR3 runs to 15 residues. The germline V gene has CDR1 SGHTA and CDR2 FQGNSA. In DNA form, the CDR3 reads TGTGCCAGCAGCACCGACAGGGGGTACGCCGACGAGCAGTACTTC. The encoded protein is CASSTDRGYADEQYF.

This chain uses TRBV28 with TRBJ2-3, with 9 bases identical to TRBD2. V shed 3 bases, J shed 5 bases, and the junction held 3 bases outside the gene matches. Germline lookup yields CDR1 MDHEN and CDR2 SYDVKM. The CDR3 covers 14 residues. The chain's CDR3 is CASSLGLAGDTQYF. Written as DNA, the CDR3 is TGTGCCAGCAGTTTGGGACTAGCAGGAGATACGCAGTATTTT.

This chain joins TRBV5-4 and TRBJ2-3, with D perhaps matching TRBD2 (6 bases). The CDR3 length is 19 residues. Looked up from germline, CDR1 is SGHNT and CDR2 is YYREEE (reference sequence). Trimming cost V 0 bases and J 2 bases, with 22 bases left between them. CDR3 sequence (DNA): TGTGCCAGCAGCTTGGTGGACTATGTTTGGCGGGATAACACAGATACGCAGTATTTT. Residues: CASSLVDYVWRDNTDTQYF. Full variable domain (remainder filled in from reference TRBV5-4 and TRBJ2-3): ETGVTQSPTHLIKTRGQQVTLRCSSQSGHNTVSWYQQALGQGPQFIFQYYREEENGRGNFPPRFSGLQFPNYSSELNVNALELDDSALYLCASSLVDYVWRDNTDTQYFGPGTRLTVL.

The CDR3 sequence: CASSQRAGPLAKNIQYF. For the CDR3, the DNA is TGTGCCAGCAGCCAGCGGGCTGGGCCTCTGGCCAAAAACATTCAGTACTTC. The J gene is TRBJ2-4, the V gene TRBV3-1 (or the pseudogene TRBV3-2); possibly TRBD2 for D (5 bases). Germline V CDR1 and CDR2: LGHDT, YNNKEL (reference sequence). Trimming left V 3 bases short and J 1 base short, with 16 bases between. The CDR3 is made up of 17 amino acids.

The chain is built from TRBV4-3 and TRBJ2-7; D is uncertain. The ends were cut back, 0 bases at V and 7 bases at J, with 16 bases in the middle. From germline, CDR1 is LGHNA and CDR2 YSLEER. The CDR3 is 15 amino acids. CDR3 coding DNA: TGCGCCAGCAGCCAAGATGGTCATACCACGCGGGAGCAGTACTTC. Protein: CASSQDGHTTREQYF.

V and J are TRBV3-1 (or the pseudogene TRBV3-2) and TRBJ2-5; 10 nucleotides match TRBD2. The V gene end was trimmed by 3 bases and the J gene end by 0 bases; junction bases not matched to a gene: 7. The CDR3 length is 17 residues. CDR1 LGHDT and CDR2 YNNKEL come from the germline V gene (reference sequence). This CDR3 is CASSHTGLAVYQETQYF. CDR3 coding DNA: TGTGCCAGCAGCCATACCGGACTAGCGGTGTACCAAGAGACCCAGTACTTC.

The chain couples TRBV27 to TRBJ2-2; D might be TRBD2 (5 bases). The germline gives CDR1 MNHEY, CDR2 SMNVEV (reference sequence). The CDR3 runs to 13 residues. Deletions cut 6 bases from V and 3 bases from J, with 8 bases between. The CDR3 DNA is TGTGCCAGCAGCCGGCGGGACACCGGGGAGCTGTTTTTT. Translating it yields CASSRRDTGELFF.

The V gene is TRBV24-1, the J gene TRBJ2-1; a weak D match, TRBD2 (6 bases). The CDR3 extends over 15 amino acids. Germline CDR1 is KGHDR and CDR2 is SFDVKD. Trimming pared 3 bases from V and 1 base from J, leaving 9 bases between. CDR3 DNA sequence: TGTGCCACCAGTGATCGGGGGAGTTCCTACAATGAGCAGTTCTTC. This encodes CATSDRGSSYNEQFF.

The chain employs TRBV5-1 and TRBJ1-1, with 11 nucleotides matching TRBD1. Trimming removed 4 bases from V and 3 bases from J; junction bases left unmatched: 8. The CDR3 extends over 16 amino acids. CDR1 is SGHRS and CDR2 is YFSETQ in the germline V gene. In DNA, the CDR3 is TGCGCCAGCAGCCCCGGACAGGGGGCAGGATACACTGAAGCTTTCTTT. Translated: CASSPGQGAGYTEAFF.

This clone has only a few counts. The V gene is TRBV27, the J gene TRBJ1-2, with a tentative D call TRBD1 (5 bases). The CDR3 totals 13 residues. Between the trimmed V and J ends, which lost 0 bases and 8 bases, there was a span of 10 bases. The germline V gene has CDR1 MNHEY and CDR2 SMNVEV (reference sequence). The CDR3 reads CASSLSGVAGYTF. The CDR3 region has the DNA TGTGCCAGCAGTTTATCAGGGGTGGCCGGCTACACCTTC.

V usage is TRBV24-1 and J usage is TRBJ2-3; 8 positions agree with TRBD2. The germline V gene encodes CDR1 KGHDR and CDR2 SFDVKD. The CDR3 loop spans 20 amino acids. V trimming: 2 bases; J trimming: 2 bases; junction bases outside the gene matches: 17. In nucleotides, the CDR3 is TGTGCCACCAGTGATTCCCTGCAGGGCGGGAGGAGGTCGTTCACAGATACGCAGTATTTT. The encoded protein is CATSDSLQGGRRSFTDTQYF.

The chain combines TRBV7-2 with TRBJ2-2, with 7 bases aligning to TRBD1. The CDR3 spans 16 residues. The germline V gene encodes CDR1 SGHTA and CDR2 FQGNSA. Trimming cost V 2 bases and J 4 bases; bases outside gene matches: 7. CDR3 in DNA: TGTGCCAGCAGCTTATACGGGACAGATCGCACCGGGGAGCTGTTTTTT. This translates into CASSLYGTDRTGELFF.

V gene TRBV6-5 combines with J gene TRBJ2-1; D uncertain. This CDR3 contains 14 residues. CDR1 MNHEY and CDR2 SVGAGI come from the germline V gene. V was cut by 5 bases and J by 4 bases, with 12 bases left in between. CDR3 protein: CASSPPQAYNEQFF. The CDR3 nucleotides read TGTGCCAGCAGTCCCCCCCAAGCGTACAATGAGCAGTTCTTC.

The chain couples TRBV5-1 to TRBJ2-1, with D perhaps TRBD1 (6 bases). The V end lost 0 bases, the J end lost 5 bases, and 12 bases lay between the germline ends. This CDR3 has 15 amino acids. CDR1 and CDR2 from the germline V gene are SGHRS and YFSETQ. The CDR3 region is CASSLVDRSNNEQFF. For the CDR3, the DNA is TGCGCCAGCAGCTTGGTGGACAGAAGTAACAATGAGCAGTTCTTC.

This clone was detected once. CDR3 loop: CASSNNRVRSTDTQYF. The CDR3 coding sequence is TGTGCCAGCAGCAACAACAGGGTTAGGAGCACAGATACGCAGTATTTT. This sequence joins TRBV5-6 and TRBJ2-3; D is possibly TRBD1 (6 bases). This CDR3 has 16 residues. Looked up from germline, CDR1 is SGHDT and CDR2 is YYEEEE. V shed 4 bases and J shed 0 bases, with 15 bases lying between them.

DNA for the CDR3: TGTGCCAGCAGTTTCCTAGCGGGAGAGGGGACCCAGTACTTC. It encodes CASSFLAGEGTQYF. The V and J genes are TRBV28 and TRBJ2-5; TRBD2 matches 10 bases. V was pared by 3 bases and J by 7 bases, with 5 bases of the junction left unmatched. Germline V gives CDR1 MDHEN, CDR2 SYDVKM. This CDR3 contains 14 residues.

The chain joins TRBV13 to TRBJ2-1, with a possible D match to TRBD2 (5 bases). Germline CDR1 is PRHDT and CDR2 is FYEKMQ (reference sequence). The CDR3 length is 16 residues. V was shortened by 5 bases and J by 0 bases, with 14 bases between the two germline ends. The CDR3 DNA follows: TGTGCCAGCAGCCGCGCGGGCTCGACCTCCTACAATGAGCAGTTCTTC. It is translated as CASSRAGSTSYNEQFF.

Concerning this clone: One end of the junction is discordant with germline, which a read error may explain. The chain employs TRBV5-3 and TRBJ2-1, with D possibly TRBD1 on 5 matching bases. TRBV5-3 is designated an ORF whose function remains uncertain. The CDR3 extends over 15 amino acids. CDR3 residues: CTSRLWGRRKDEQFF. CDR3 coding DNA: TGTACCAGCCGATTATGGGGCCGTCGTAAGGATGAGCAGTTCTTC.

The chain employs TRBV27 and TRBJ1-2, with TRBD1 matching 10 bases. Germline lookup yields CDR1 MNHEY and CDR2 SMNVEV (reference sequence). V lost 5 bases, J lost 6 bases, and 6 bases stayed unmatched. The CDR3 consists of 14 residues. This CDR3 reads CASSRQGAMNGYTF. The CDR3, as DNA: TGTGCCAGCAGTAGACAGGGGGCTATGAATGGCTACACCTTC.